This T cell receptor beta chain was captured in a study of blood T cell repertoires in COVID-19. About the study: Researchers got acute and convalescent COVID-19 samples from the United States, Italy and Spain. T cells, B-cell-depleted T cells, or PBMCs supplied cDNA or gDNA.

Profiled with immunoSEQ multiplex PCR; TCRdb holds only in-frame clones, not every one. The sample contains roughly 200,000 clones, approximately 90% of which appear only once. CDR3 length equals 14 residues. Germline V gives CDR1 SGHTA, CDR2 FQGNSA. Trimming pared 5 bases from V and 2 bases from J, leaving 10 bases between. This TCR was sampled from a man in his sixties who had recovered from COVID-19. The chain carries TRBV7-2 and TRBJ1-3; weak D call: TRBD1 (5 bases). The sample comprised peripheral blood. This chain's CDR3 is CASSLRGAGNTIYF. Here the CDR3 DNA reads TGTGCCAGCAGCCTGCGGGGGGCTGGAAACACCATATATTTT. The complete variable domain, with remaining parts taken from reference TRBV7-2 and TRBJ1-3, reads GAGVSQSPSNKVTEKGKDVELRCDPISGHTALYWYRQSLGQGLEFLIYFQGNSAPDKSGLPSDRFSAERTGGSVSTLTIQRTQQEDSAVYLCASSLRGAGNTIYFGEGSWLTVV.